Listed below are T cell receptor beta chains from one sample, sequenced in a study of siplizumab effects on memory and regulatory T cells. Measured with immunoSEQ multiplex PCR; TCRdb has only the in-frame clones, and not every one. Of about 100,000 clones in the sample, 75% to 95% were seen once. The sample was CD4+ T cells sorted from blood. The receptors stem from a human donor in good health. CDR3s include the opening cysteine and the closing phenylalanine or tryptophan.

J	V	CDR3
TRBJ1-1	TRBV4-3	CASSPEGTQGYTEAFF
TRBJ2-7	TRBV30	CAWTRESGQLYF
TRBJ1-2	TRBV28	CASSFEQGVSGYTF
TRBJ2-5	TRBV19	CASSIMWGQETQYF
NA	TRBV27	CASSRNGLYEQYF
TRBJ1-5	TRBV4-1	CASSQDSADRVQPQHF
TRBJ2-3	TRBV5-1	CASSLEGDTQYF
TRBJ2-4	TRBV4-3	CASSQRVGGENIQYF
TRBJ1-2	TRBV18	CASSPPLGRGGDLGYTF
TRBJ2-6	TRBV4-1	CASSLRDTRANVLTF
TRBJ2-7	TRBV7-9	CASSQNPGQGYEQYF
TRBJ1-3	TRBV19	CASSIGVSGNTIYF
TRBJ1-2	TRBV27	CASSLTDSYGYTF
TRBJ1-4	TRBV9	CASSVGLSNGEKLFF
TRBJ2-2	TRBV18	CASSPPLDRITGELFF
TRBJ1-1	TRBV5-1	CASSYNRDTEAFF
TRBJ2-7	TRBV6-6	CASSPGGTHYEQYF
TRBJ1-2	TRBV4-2	CASSRGQGLGYGYTF
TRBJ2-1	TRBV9	CASSADLAGGSIDEQFF
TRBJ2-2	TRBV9	CASSVSTGELFF
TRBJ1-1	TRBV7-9	CASSLEPNTEAFF
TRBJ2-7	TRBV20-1	CSAMGPGEQYF
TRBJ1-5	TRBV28	CASSPPNRVTRNQPQHF
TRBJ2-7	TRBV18	CASSSTGMLYEQYF
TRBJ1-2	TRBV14	CASSRAGTARGYTF
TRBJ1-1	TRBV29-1	CSVDGSMNTEAFF
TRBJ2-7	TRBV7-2	CASSLSVGAYEQYF
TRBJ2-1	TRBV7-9	CASSVSAMGQFF
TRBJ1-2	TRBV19	CASSVFGGGYTF
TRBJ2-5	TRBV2	CASSEVGAETQYF
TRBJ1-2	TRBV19	CASNSPGQGIYGYTF
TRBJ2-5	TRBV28	CASTAEQTQYF
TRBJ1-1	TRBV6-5	CASSYSGRNTEAFF
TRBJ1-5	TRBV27	CASSSYFSASNQPQHF
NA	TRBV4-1	CASSQVSVGRYEQYF
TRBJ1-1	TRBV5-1	CASSLSWGLNTEAFF
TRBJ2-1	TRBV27	CASSFSQYNEQFF
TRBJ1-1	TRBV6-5	CASSYAGNPTEAFF
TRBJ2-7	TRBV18	CASSAPGLGTYEQYF
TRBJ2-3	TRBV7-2	CASSPQWLAGGHSDTQYF
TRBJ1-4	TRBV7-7	CASIPSGTGSSGVEKLFF
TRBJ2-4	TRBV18	CASRTGIANIQYF
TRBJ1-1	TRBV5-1	CASSWAGASNTEAFF
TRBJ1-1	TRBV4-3	CASSQRGTEAFF
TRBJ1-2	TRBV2	CASSGAGTNGYTF
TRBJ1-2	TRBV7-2	CASSRGGQGYGYTF
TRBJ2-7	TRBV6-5	CASSYGTPHEQYF
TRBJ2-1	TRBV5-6	CASSLDTGGVGNEQFF
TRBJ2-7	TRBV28	CASSPPGGGYEQYF
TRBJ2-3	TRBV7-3	CASSLYPGTTTGTDTQYF
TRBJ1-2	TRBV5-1	CASSLQGASYGYTF
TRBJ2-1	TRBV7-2	CASSLASVSSYNEQFF
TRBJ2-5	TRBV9	CASSVLGEYQETQYF
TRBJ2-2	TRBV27	CASSLGRVIGELFF
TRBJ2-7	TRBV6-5	CASSPIWGDEQYF
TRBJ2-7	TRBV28	CASSPSPGSTYEQYF
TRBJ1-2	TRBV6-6	CASSPPGSTYGYTF
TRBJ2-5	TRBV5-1	CASSFSGGQETQYF
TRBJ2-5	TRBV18	CASSPALQAVKETQYF